Following are 14 T cell receptor beta chains from one sample sequenced in a study of graft-versus-host responses after intestinal transplantation. This table comes from immunoSEQ multiplex PCR, and its TCRdb copy is limited to in-frame clones, with some not included. The sample holds over 45,000 clones; approximately 92% are singletons and the top ten take about 5.9%. The sample consisted of PBMCs, taken around 800 days after a first intestinal transplant, on the day of a second. These receptors all come from a human patient who received an intestinal transplant, so some T cells may come from the graft donor.

This clone was seen once. This chain uses TRBV6-5 with TRBJ2-2; a weak D match, TRBD1 (6 bases). Trimming took off 5 bases at V and 5 bases at J, with 12 bases between the two ends. Per the germline V gene, CDR1 is MNHEY and CDR2 is SVGAGI. The CDR3 length is 14 residues. The CDR3 is CASSKGQKTGELFF. The CDR3 nucleotides read TGTGCCAGCAGTAAAGGACAGAAAACCGGGGAGCTGTTTTTT.

The chain carries TRBV9 and TRBJ1-2; no definite D call. Germline V gives CDR1 SGDLS, CDR2 YYNGEE. V shed 0 bases and J shed 2 bases, with 5 bases lying between them. The CDR3 has 13 amino acids. The CDR3 coding sequence is TGTGCCAGCAGCGTAGGCAAAAACTATGGCTACACCTTC. Translated: CASSVGKNYGYTF.

The sample holds a few counts of this clone. The V gene is TRBV6-5, the J gene TRBJ2-7; 8 bases line up with TRBD1. V gave up 4 bases and J gave up 6 bases; unmatched junction bases: 2. Germline assignment: CDR1 MNHEY and CDR2 SVGAGI. The CDR3 is 12 residues long. The DNA of the CDR3 is TGTGCCAGCAGTTCCCAGGGGGCCGAGCAGTACTTC. This sequence encodes CASSSQGAEQYF.

V is TRBV5-6 and J is TRBJ1-5, with D unclear. Germline CDR1 reads SGHDT; CDR2 reads YYEEEE. The CDR3 spans 12 residues. The V end lost 0 bases, the J end lost 10 bases, and 8 bases lay between the germline ends. The CDR3 DNA sequence: TGTGCCAGCAGCTTGGGGGCAGACCCCCAGCATTTT. Translation gives CASSLGADPQHF.

The rearrangement uses TRBV7-9 and TRBJ2-1, with 9 bases that match TRBD2. The CDR3 contains 14 residues. Per the germline V gene, CDR1 is SEHNR and CDR2 is FQNEAQ (reference sequence). The J segment lost 8 bases and the V segment lost 2 bases, leaving 4 bases of the junction unmatched. CDR3 region: CASSLSLAGYEQFF. Written as DNA, the CDR3 is TGTGCCAGCAGCTTATCCCTAGCGGGATATGAGCAGTTCTTC.

The gene calls are TRBV2 and TRBJ2-1; weak D call: TRBD2 (6 bases). CDR3 length: 15 residues. V shed 3 bases and J shed 7 bases, with 16 bases lying between them. Germline CDR1 reads SNHLY; CDR2 reads FYNNEI. CDR3 in amino acids: CASSEMPPAGNEQFF. DNA for the CDR3: TGTGCCAGCAGTGAGATGCCCCCGGCGGGGAATGAGCAGTTCTTC.

V gene TRBV5-1 combines with J gene TRBJ1-1, with 8 positions matching TRBD1. The J segment lost 0 bases and the V segment lost 5 bases, leaving 21 bases of the junction unmatched. The CDR3 sequence is 20 residues long. CDR1 SGHRS and CDR2 YFSETQ come from the germline V gene. The CDR3 DNA follows: TGCGCCAGCAGGAACTTTCAGGGGGCGCTTTCACCCCCCCTGAACACTGAAGCTTTCTTT. Protein: CASRNFQGALSPPLNTEAFF.

The chain has TRBV27 and TRBJ2-1; D is unclear. The CDR3 covers 13 residues. Germline V CDR1 and CDR2: MNHEY, SMNVEV (reference sequence). V dropped 4 bases and J dropped 2 bases, with 6 bases sitting between them. CDR3 sequence reads: CASSWDPYNEQFF. The CDR3 DNA reads as TGTGCCAGCAGTTGGGATCCCTACAATGAGCAGTTCTTC.

The table lists this clone with a count of one. The chain links TRBV2 to TRBJ1-5; no reliable D call. Per germline, CDR1 SNHLY and CDR2 FYNNEI. The CDR3 totals 13 residues. V lost 1 base and J 7 bases, leaving 8 bases between the germline ends. The CDR3 loop is CASSEDSIQPQHF. CDR3 DNA sequence: TGTGCCAGCAGTGAAGACAGTATACAGCCCCAGCATTTT. Full variable domain (missing parts from reference TRBV2 and TRBJ1-5): EPEVTQTPSHQVTQMGQEVILRCVPISNHLYFYWYRQILGQKVEFLVSFYNNEISEKSEIFDDQFSVERPDGSNFTLKIRSTKLEDSAMYFCASSEDSIQPQHFGDGTRLSIL.

The chain links TRBV7-9 to TRBJ2-3, with a possible D match to TRBD2 (5 bases). The germline V and J ends were trimmed by 4 bases and 8 bases, with 10 bases remaining between them. The CDR3 spans 12 residues. The germline V gene has CDR1 SEHNR and CDR2 FQNEAQ (reference sequence). The CDR3 loop is CASSSLRGTQYF. The CDR3 coding sequence is TGTGCCAGCAGCTCACTCCGGGGTACGCAGTATTTT.

This CDR3 reads CASSVGTSRRGEQFF. The CDR3 region has the DNA TGTGCCAGCAGCGTTGGGACTAGCAGGAGGGGTGAGCAGTTCTTC. The chain joins TRBV9 to TRBJ2-1, with 9 bases identical to TRBD2. CDR1 and CDR2 from the germline V gene are SGDLS and YYNGEE. The J segment lost 9 bases and the V segment lost 2 bases, leaving 9 bases of the junction unmatched. This CDR3 is 15 amino acids long.

The J gene is TRBJ2-4, the V gene TRBV5-1; 9 nucleotides agree with TRBD1. J lost 1 base, V lost 4 bases, and 9 bases had no gene match. The CDR3 has 17 amino acids. Per the germline V gene, CDR1 is SGHRS and CDR2 is YFSETQ. The CDR3, as DNA: TGCGCCAGCAGCGGGAAGACAGGGGGGAGTGCCAAAAACATTCAGTACTTC. It encodes CASSGKTGGSAKNIQYF.

J is TRBJ2-1 and V is TRBV11-2, with 9 bases that match TRBD2. Germline CDR1 and CDR2: SGHAT and FQNNGV. CDR3 size: 16 residues. V lost 1 base and J lost 2; bases outside the gene matches: 3. CDR3 nucleotides: TGTGCCAGCAGCTTAGGGGGCGGGAGGGCCTACAATGAGCAGTTCTTC. Residues: CASSLGGGRAYNEQFF.

The genes are TRBV2 and TRBJ2-3; 11 bases map to TRBD2. The CDR3 has 15 amino acids. V shed 4 bases, J shed 6 bases, and the junction held 6 bases outside the gene matches. CDR1 is SNHLY and CDR2 is FYNNEI in the germline V gene. The CDR3 reads CASSATSGSRDTQYF. CDR3 DNA sequence: TGTGCCAGCAGTGCCACTAGCGGGAGCCGGGATACGCAGTATTTT.